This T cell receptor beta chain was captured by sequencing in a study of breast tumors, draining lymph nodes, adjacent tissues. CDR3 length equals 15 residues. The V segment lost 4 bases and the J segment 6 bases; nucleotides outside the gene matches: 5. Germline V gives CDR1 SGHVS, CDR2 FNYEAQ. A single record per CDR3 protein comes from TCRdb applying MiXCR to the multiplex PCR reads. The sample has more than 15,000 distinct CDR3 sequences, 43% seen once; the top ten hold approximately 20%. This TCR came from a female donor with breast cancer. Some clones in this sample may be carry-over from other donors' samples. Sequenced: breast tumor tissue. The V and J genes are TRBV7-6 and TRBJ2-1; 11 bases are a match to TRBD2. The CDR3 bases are TGTGCCAGCAGCTCGGGACTAGCGGACACCAATGAGCAGTTCTTC. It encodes CASSSGLADTNEQFF.